This T cell receptor (beta chain) was observed in a study of cytotoxic CD8 clonotypes in ibrutinib-treated CLL. Target depth was 1 in 200,000 to 1 in 1 million T cells, about 10x per clonotype. Assay: immunoSEQ multiplex PCR; the TCRdb copy retains only in-frame clones and omits some. The repertoire holds some 200,000 clones, approximately 75% seen once, with about an eighth in the top ten. Study-wide results and limits: Baseline clonality, above age-matched healthy donor levels, tracked circulating CD8+ T-cell counts.

With 7 bases removed from V and 13 bases from J, the gap between germline ends came to 14 bases. From germline, CDR1 is ENHRY and CDR2 SYGVKD. The CDR3 sequence is 11 residues long. This clone has a handful of counts. Its specificity is not known. This TCR was recovered from a human donor with chronic lymphocytic leukemia. Sequenced material: PBMCs, taken after 12 months of ibrutinib treatment. The chain carries TRBV10-3 and TRBJ2-1; TRBD2 is a possible D gene (5 bases). The CDR3 region is CAITSEGEQFF. The CDR3 region has the DNA TGTGCCATCACCTCCGAGGGTGAACAGTTCTTC.